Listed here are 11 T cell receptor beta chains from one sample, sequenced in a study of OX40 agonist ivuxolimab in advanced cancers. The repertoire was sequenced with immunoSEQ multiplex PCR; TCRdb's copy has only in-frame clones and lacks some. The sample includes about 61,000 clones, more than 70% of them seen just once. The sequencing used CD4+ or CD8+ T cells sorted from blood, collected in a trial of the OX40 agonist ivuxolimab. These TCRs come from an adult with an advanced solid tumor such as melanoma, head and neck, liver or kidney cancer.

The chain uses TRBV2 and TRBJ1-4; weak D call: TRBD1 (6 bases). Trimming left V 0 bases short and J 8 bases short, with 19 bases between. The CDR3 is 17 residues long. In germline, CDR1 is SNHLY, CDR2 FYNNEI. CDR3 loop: CASSEALGGTAGEKLFF. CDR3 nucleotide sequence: TGTGCCAGCAGTGAAGCGCTTGGGGGCACAGCAGGGGAAAAACTGTTTTTT.

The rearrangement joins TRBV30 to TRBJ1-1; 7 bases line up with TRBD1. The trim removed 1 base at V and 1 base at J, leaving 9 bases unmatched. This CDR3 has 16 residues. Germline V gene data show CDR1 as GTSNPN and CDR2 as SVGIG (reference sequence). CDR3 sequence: CAWSARQGSTNTEAFF. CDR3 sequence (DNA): TGTGCCTGGAGTGCCAGACAGGGATCGACGAACACTGAAGCTTTCTTT.

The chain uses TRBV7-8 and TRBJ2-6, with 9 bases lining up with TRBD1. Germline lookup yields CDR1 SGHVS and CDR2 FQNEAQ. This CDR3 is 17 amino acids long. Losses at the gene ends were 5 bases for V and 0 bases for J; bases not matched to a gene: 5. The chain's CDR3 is CASSVTGGSSGANVLTF. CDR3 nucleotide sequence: TGTGCCAGCAGCGTGACAGGGGGGAGCTCTGGGGCCAACGTCCTGACTTTC.

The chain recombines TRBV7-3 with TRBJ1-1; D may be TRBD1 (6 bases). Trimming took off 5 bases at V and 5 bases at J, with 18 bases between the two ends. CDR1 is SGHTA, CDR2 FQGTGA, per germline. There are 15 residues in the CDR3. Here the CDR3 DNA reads TGTGCCAGCAGCCCCCACAGGGAGCGGGGTACTGAAGCTTTCTTT. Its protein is CASSPHRERGTEAFF.

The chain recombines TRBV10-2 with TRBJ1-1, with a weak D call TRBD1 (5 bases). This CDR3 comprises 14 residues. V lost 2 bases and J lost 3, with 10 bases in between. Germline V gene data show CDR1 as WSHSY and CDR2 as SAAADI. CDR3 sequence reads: CASSEGDGDTEAFF. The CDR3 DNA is TGCGCCAGCAGTGAGGGGGACGGCGACACTGAAGCTTTCTTT.

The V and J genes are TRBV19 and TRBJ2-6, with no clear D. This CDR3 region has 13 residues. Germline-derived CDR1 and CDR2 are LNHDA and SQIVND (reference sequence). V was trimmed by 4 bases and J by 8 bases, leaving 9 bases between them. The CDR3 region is CASSTTSTNVLTF. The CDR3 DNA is TGTGCCAGTAGTACCACCTCAACCAACGTCCTGACTTTC.

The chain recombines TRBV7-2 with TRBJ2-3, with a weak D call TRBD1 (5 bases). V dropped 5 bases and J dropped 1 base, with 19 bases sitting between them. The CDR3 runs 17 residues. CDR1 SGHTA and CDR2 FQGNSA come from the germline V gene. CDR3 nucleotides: TGTGCCAGCAGCGAACAGGCCATAATGGACCGCACAGATACGCAGTATTTT. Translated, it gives CASSEQAIMDRTDTQYF.

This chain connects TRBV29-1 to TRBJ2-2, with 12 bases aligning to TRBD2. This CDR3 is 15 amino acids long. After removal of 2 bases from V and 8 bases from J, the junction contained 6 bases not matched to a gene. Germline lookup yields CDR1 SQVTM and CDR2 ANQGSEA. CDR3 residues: CSVEPSGRAKGELFF. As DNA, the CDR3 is TGCAGCGTTGAACCTAGCGGGAGGGCCAAAGGGGAGCTGTTTTTT.

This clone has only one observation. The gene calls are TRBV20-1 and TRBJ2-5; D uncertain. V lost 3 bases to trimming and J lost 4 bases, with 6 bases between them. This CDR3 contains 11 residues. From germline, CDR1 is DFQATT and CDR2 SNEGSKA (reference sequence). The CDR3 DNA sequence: TGCAGTGCTAGTTACCTAGAGACCCAGTACTTC. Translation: CSASYLETQYF.

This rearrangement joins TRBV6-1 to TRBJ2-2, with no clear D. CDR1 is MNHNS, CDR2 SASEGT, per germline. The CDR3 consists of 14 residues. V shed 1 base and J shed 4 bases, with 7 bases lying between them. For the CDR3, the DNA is TGTGCCAGCAGTGAAGTCAGAGGCACCGGGGAGCTGTTTTTT. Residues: CASSEVRGTGELFF.

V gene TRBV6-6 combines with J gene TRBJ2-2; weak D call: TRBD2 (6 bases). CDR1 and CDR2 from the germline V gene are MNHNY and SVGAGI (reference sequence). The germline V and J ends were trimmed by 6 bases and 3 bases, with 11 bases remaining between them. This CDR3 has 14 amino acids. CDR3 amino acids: CASSRDSHTGELFF. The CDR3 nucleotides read TGTGCCAGCAGCCGGGACTCCCACACCGGGGAGCTGTTTTTT.